Listed below are T cell receptor beta chains from one sample, sequenced in a study of blood T cell repertoires in COVID-19. Assay: immunoSEQ multiplex PCR; the TCRdb copy retains only in-frame clones and omits some. The table lists about 170,000 clones, roughly 93% of them singletons. The sample was peripheral blood. Receptors originate from a young man with COVID-19, enrolled during active disease. CDR3s include the opening cysteine and the closing phenylalanine or tryptophan. Not every row has a clone size; where given, it reads once, few, many or a size class.

size,J,V,CDR3
NA,TRBJ1-2,TRBV28,CASSLSGANYGYTF
NA,TRBJ1-5,TRBV15,CATSRSEGAVQPQHF
NA,TRBJ1-3,TRBV2,CASRVSGQGRSAAGNTIYF
NA,TRBJ1-2,TRBV7-6,CASSSGQSLFGYTF
NA,TRBJ2-7,TRBV12-5,CASGTSVYPYEQYF
NA,TRBJ2-1,TRBV6-1,CASSERGLAGGYNEQFF
once,TRBJ2-1,TRBV5-1,CASSFGGYNEQFF
NA,TRBJ2-1,TRBV14,CASSQLALTLAGANNEQFF
NA,TRBJ1-3,TRBV4-3,CASSQEQGSGNTIYF
NA,TRBJ2-1,TRBV7-2,CASSLVGGRAHEQFF